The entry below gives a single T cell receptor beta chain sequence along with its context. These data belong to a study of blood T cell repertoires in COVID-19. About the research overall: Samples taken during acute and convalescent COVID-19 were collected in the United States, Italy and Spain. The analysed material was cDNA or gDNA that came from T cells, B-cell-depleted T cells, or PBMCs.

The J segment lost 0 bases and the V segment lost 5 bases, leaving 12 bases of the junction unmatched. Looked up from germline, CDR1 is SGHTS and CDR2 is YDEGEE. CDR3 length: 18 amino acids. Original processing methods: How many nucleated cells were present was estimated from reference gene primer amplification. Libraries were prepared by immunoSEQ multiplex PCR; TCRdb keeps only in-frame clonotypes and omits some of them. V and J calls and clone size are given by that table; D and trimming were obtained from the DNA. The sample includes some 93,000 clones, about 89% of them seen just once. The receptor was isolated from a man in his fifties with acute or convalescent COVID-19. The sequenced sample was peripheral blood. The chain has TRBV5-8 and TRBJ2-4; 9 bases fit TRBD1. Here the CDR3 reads CASRRTGEGSLAKNIQYF. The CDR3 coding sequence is TGTGCCAGCAGGCGGACAGGGGAGGGATCGTTAGCCAAAAACATTCAGTACTTC.